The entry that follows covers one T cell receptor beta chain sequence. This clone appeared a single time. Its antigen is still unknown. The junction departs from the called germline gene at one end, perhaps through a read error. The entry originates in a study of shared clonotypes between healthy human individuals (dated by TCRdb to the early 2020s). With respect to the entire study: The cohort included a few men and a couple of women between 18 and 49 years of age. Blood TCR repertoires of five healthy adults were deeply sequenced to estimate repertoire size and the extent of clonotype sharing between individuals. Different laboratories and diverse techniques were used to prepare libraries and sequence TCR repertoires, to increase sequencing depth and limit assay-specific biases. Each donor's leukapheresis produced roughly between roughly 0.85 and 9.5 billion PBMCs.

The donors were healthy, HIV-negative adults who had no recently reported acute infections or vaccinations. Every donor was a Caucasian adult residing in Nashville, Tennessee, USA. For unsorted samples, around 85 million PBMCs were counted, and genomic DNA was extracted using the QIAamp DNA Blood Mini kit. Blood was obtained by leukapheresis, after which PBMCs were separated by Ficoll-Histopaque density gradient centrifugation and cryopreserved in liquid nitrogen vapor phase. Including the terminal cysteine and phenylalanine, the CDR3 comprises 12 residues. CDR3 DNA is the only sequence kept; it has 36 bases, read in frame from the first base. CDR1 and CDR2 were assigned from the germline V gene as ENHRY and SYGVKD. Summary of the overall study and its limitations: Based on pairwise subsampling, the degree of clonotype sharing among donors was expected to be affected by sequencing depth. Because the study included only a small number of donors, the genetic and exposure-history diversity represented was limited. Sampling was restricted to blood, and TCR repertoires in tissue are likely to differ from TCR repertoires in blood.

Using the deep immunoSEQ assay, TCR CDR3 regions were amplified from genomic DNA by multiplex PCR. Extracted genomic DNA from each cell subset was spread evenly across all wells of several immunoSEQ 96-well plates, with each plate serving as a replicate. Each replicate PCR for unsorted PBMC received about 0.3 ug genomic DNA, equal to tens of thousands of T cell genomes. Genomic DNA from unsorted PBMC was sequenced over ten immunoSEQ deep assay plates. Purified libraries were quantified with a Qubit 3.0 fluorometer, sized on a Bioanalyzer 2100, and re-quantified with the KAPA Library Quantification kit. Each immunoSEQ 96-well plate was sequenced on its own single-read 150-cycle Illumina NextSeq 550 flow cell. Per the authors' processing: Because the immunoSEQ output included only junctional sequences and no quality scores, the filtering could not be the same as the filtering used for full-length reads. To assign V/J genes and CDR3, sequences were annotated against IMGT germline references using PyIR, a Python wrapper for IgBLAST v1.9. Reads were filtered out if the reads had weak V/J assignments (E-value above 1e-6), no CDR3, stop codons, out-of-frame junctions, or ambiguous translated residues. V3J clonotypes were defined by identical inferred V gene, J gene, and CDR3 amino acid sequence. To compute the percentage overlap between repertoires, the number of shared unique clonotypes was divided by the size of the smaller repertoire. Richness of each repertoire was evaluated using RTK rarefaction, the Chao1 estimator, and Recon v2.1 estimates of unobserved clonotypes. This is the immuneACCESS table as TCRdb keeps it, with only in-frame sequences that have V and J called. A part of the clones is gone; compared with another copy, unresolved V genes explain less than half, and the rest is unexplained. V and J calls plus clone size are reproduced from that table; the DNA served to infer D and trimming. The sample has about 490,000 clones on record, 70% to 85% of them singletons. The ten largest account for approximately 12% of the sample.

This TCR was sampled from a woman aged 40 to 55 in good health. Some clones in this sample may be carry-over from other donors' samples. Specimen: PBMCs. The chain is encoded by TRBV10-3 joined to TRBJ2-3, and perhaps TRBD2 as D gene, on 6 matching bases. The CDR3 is CAISEGAGNRYF. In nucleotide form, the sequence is TGTGCCATCAGTGAAGGGGCGGGGAACAGATACTTT.